The sequence of this TCR beta chain was determined in a study of spatial heterogeneity in lung cancer. Study outcomes and limitations: Detection of ubiquitous tumor TCRs in blood was higher at resection than follow-up.

CDR3 length: 14 amino acids. V lost 6 bases and J 4 bases, leaving 14 bases between the germline ends. Noted time point: sample taken at primary tumor resection. Whole RNA, which was extracted from tumor, nontumor lung tissue or frozen PBMC, was sequenced without any cell sorting. Samples were donated by 72 untreated early-stage non-small cell lung cancer patients. TCR cDNA molecules each carried a unique molecular identifier. One entry per CDR3 protein, called by TCRdb with MiXCR from the 5' RACE reads. The table has several thousand distinct CDR3 sequences, around 26% seen once. This clonotype is labeled as medium-sized (0.01 to 0.1%). The target antigen is unknown.

This clonotype was obtained from a male donor with early-stage non-small cell lung cancer. The sample consisted of PBMCs, taken at surgery. The J gene is TRBJ2-3, the V gene TRBV12-3 or TRBV12-4, with unresolved D. The CDR3: CASRQDERADTQYF. DNA of the CDR3: TGTGCCAGCAGGCAGGACGAAAGGGCAGATACGCAGTATTTT.